This T cell receptor beta chain is from a study of T cell changes during pregnancy in multiple sclerosis. Measured with immunoSEQ multiplex PCR; TCRdb has only the in-frame clones, and not every one. The repertoire holds approximately 40,000 clones, with roughly 92% as singletons. This clone was picked up one time. Other DNA sequences from this sample encode an identical CDR3 as well. Per germline, CDR1 MNHNY and CDR2 SVGAGI (reference sequence). The length of the CDR3 is 15 residues. Trimming removed 7 bases at V and 5 bases at J, with 18 bases between. The rearrangement uses TRBV6-6 and TRBJ2-1; D not certain. The sample consisted of peripheral blood. This TCR was sampled from a female donor with multiple sclerosis, enrolled in a pregnancy study. The CDR3 loop is CASTPPSALHNEQFF. CDR3 nucleotides: TGTGCCAGCACCCCTCCTTCTGCCCTGCACAATGAGCAGTTCTTC.